This T cell receptor beta chain derives from a study of CD8+ T cells in alopecia areata. Study context: The duration of tofacitinib was 6 to 18 months, with 6 months off drug afterward.

Study-level findings and limits: Sequences from scalp samples also cover resident alphabeta T cells of normal skin. Under tofacitinib, numerous expanded lesional clonotypes remained detectable in scalp and blood. Researchers say the link of baseline CD8+ expansion to response remains uncertain, with one nonresponder.

CDR1 SQVTM and CDR2 ANQGSEA come from the germline V gene. The CDR3 has 11 amino acids. The germline V and J ends were trimmed by 7 bases and 7 bases, with 11 bases remaining between them. RNA was extracted and reverse transcribed into cDNA as the sequencing template. TCRdb keeps only in-frame clones here, not all; method: immunoSEQ multiplex PCR. The sample holds 170,000 or so clones; 58% are singletons and the top ten take 10% to 15%. A remark on this clone: Its specificity is not known.

This sample's treatment: oral pan-JAK inhibitor, 5-10 mg twice daily. V is TRBV29-1 and J is TRBJ2-1, with D possibly TRBD1 on 5 matching bases. This TCR was sampled from a human donor with alopecia areata. This sample comprised CD8+ T cells sorted from blood, obtained at week 24, from a patient treated with tofacitinib. The CDR3 nucleotides read TGCAGCGCCCTCAGGGATAATGAGCAGTTCTTC. It is translated as CSALRDNEQFF.